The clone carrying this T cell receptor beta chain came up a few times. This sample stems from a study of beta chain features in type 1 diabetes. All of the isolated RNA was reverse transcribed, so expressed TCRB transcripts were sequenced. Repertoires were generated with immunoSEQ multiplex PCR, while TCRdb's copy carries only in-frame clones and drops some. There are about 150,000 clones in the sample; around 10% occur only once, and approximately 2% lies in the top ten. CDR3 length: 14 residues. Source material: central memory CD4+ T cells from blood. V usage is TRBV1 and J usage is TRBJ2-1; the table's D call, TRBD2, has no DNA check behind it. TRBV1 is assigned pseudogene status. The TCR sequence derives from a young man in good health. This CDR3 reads CTSSQERLHNEQFF. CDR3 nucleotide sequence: TGCACCAGCAGCCAAGAACGACTTCACAATGAGCAGTTCTTC.